This is a list of T cell receptor beta chains from one sample in a study of T cell changes during pregnancy in multiple sclerosis. Here immunoSEQ multiplex PCR was the method, and the copy in TCRdb shows in-frame clones only, minus some. The profile shows roughly 68,000 clones, 92% of them singletons. The sequences come from peripheral blood, collected in the second trimester of pregnancy. Receptors originate from a female donor in good health, enrolled as a control in a pregnancy study. Each CDR3 is given with its conserved first and last residue. Fields, in order: clone size, D gene, V gene, J gene, CDR3 protein, CDR3 DNA. The D gene is left open where the match is weak. Not every row has a clone size; where given, it reads once, few, many or a size class.

clone_size: -; d_call: -; v_call: TRBV28; j_call: TRBJ1-2; cdr3_aa: CASLGGGRFYGYTF; cdr3_nt: TGTGCCAGCCTTGGGGGGGGGCGCTTCTATGGCTACACCTTC
clone_size: -; d_call: -; v_call: TRBV6-5; j_call: TRBJ2-7; cdr3_aa: CASSSPDSRIQYF; cdr3_nt: TGTGCCAGCAGTTCCCCGGACAGCCGAATCCAGTACTTC
clone_size: -; d_call: -; v_call: TRBV28; j_call: TRBJ1-4; cdr3_aa: CASSLSRELFF; cdr3_nt: TGTGCCAGCAGTTTATCTCGGGAACTGTTTTTT
clone_size: -; d_call: -; v_call: TRBV7-2; j_call: TRBJ2-1; cdr3_aa: CASSLRDPAYNEQFF; cdr3_nt: TGTGCCAGCAGCTTACGGGATCCGGCGTACAATGAGCAGTTCTTC
clone_size: once; d_call: -; v_call: TRBV4-1; j_call: TRBJ2-5; cdr3_aa: CASSQESQGGVETQYF; cdr3_nt: TGCGCCAGCAGCCAAGAGTCCCAGGGTGGGGTAGAGACCCAGTACTTC
clone_size: -; d_call: TRBD1; v_call: TRBV11-2; j_call: TRBJ1-6; cdr3_aa: CASSPGQVFYSPLHF; cdr3_nt: TGTGCCAGCAGCCCGGGACAGGTTTTTTATTCACCCCTCCACTTT
clone_size: once; d_call: TRBD2; v_call: TRBV7-9; j_call: TRBJ2-3; cdr3_aa: CASSSASGRRTDTQYF; cdr3_nt: TGTGCCAGCAGCTCCGCTAGCGGGAGACGGACAGATACGCAGTATTTT
clone_size: -; d_call: -; v_call: TRBV6-4; j_call: TRBJ2-3; cdr3_aa: CASSDGAGDADTQYF; cdr3_nt: TGTGCCAGCAGTGACGGGGCAGGGGATGCAGATACGCAGTATTTT
clone_size: -; d_call: -; v_call: TRBV28; j_call: TRBJ2-7; cdr3_aa: CASSSGAYEQYF; cdr3_nt: TGTGCCAGCAGTTCCGGGGCCTACGAGCAGTACTTC
clone_size: -; d_call: -; v_call: TRBV7-3; j_call: TRBJ2-3; cdr3_aa: CASSSPGRGPTDTQYF; cdr3_nt: TGTGCCAGCAGCTCGCCGGGGCGGGGGCCCACAGATACGCAGTATTTT
clone_size: -; d_call: -; v_call: TRBV7-2; j_call: TRBJ1-5; cdr3_aa: CASSSRGGQPQHF; cdr3_nt: TGTGCCAGCAGCTCTAGAGGGGGACAGCCCCAGCATTTT
clone_size: once; d_call: TRBD2; v_call: TRBV27; j_call: TRBJ2-2; cdr3_aa: CASSSGPGTGGPGELFF; cdr3_nt: TGTGCCAGCAGTTCGGGCCCCGGGACGGGGGGACCCGGGGAGCTGTTTTTT
clone_size: -; d_call: -; v_call: TRBV7-9; j_call: TRBJ2-5; cdr3_aa: CASSPFDQVQETQYF; cdr3_nt: TGTGCCAGCAGTCCATTTGACCAGGTCCAAGAGACCCAGTACTTC
clone_size: -; d_call: TRBD2; v_call: TRBV9; j_call: TRBJ2-7; cdr3_aa: CASSVEEGGLVEQYF; cdr3_nt: TGTGCCAGCAGCGTAGAGGAGGGGGGACTAGTAGAGCAGTACTTC
clone_size: -; d_call: TRBD1; v_call: TRBV28; j_call: TRBJ2-1; cdr3_aa: CASGRQGPYNEQFF; cdr3_nt: TGTGCCAGCGGGAGACAGGGTCCCTACAATGAGCAGTTCTTC
clone_size: -; d_call: -; v_call: TRBV7-2; j_call: TRBJ2-3; cdr3_aa: CASSWVGGSGDTQYF; cdr3_nt: TGTGCCAGCAGCTGGGTCGGGGGAAGTGGAGATACGCAGTATTTT
clone_size: -; d_call: TRBD1; v_call: TRBV28; j_call: TRBJ1-4; cdr3_aa: CASSPSGTGGNEKLFF; cdr3_nt: TGTGCCAGCAGTCCTTCCGGGACAGGGGGTAATGAAAAACTGTTTTTT
clone_size: -; d_call: TRBD2; v_call: TRBV28; j_call: TRBJ2-3; cdr3_aa: CASSPGLAGRTDTQYF; cdr3_nt: TGTGCCAGCAGTCCCGGACTAGCGGGACGCACAGATACGCAGTATTTT
clone_size: -; d_call: TRBD1; v_call: TRBV27; j_call: TRBJ1-2; cdr3_aa: CASSPQGEEANYGYTF; cdr3_nt: TGTGCCAGCAGCCCTCAGGGGGAGGAAGCTAACTATGGCTACACCTTC
clone_size: -; d_call: -; v_call: TRBV4-3; j_call: TRBJ1-4; cdr3_aa: CASSGSGDSLRNEKLFF; cdr3_nt: TGCGCCAGCAGCGGTAGTGGAGACAGCCTACGAAATGAAAAACTGTTTTTT
clone_size: -; d_call: -; v_call: TRBV28; j_call: TRBJ2-2; cdr3_aa: CASTGAPSFTGELFF; cdr3_nt: TGTGCCAGCACAGGGGCGCCGTCCTTCACCGGGGAGCTGTTTTTT
clone_size: -; d_call: TRBD2; v_call: TRBV28; j_call: TRBJ2-7; cdr3_aa: CASGLAGENEQYF; cdr3_nt: TGTGCCAGCGGACTAGCGGGAGAGAACGAGCAGTACTTC
clone_size: -; d_call: TRBD1; v_call: TRBV25-1; j_call: TRBJ2-1; cdr3_aa: CASSGTDRGSYEQFF; cdr3_nt: TGTGCCAGCAGTGGGACGGACAGGGGGAGCTATGAGCAGTTCTTC
clone_size: -; d_call: TRBD1; v_call: TRBV28; j_call: TRBJ2-3; cdr3_aa: CASSSGQGSTDTQYF; cdr3_nt: TGTGCCAGCAGTTCCGGACAGGGAAGCACAGATACGCAGTATTTT
clone_size: -; d_call: TRBD2; v_call: TRBV7-9; j_call: TRBJ2-7; cdr3_aa: CASSPPLAGGHEQYF; cdr3_nt: TGTGCCAGCAGCCCCCCCCTAGCGGGAGGACACGAGCAGTACTTC
clone_size: -; d_call: TRBD2; v_call: TRBV12-5; j_call: TRBJ2-7; cdr3_aa: CASGRGLAGSGEQYF; cdr3_nt: TGTGCTAGTGGCCGCGGCCTAGCGGGATCGGGCGAGCAGTACTTC
clone_size: -; d_call: TRBD1; v_call: TRBV7-9; j_call: TRBJ1-4; cdr3_aa: CASSLGTGDEKLFF; cdr3_nt: TGTGCCAGCAGCTTAGGGACAGGGGATGAAAAACTGTTTTTT
clone_size: -; d_call: TRBD1; v_call: TRBV7-6; j_call: TRBJ2-7; cdr3_aa: CASSRGTGRGNEQYF; cdr3_nt: TGTGCCAGCAGCAGGGGGACAGGGAGGGGCAACGAGCAGTACTTC
clone_size: -; d_call: -; v_call: TRBV2; j_call: TRBJ1-5; cdr3_aa: CASSSGDIWPQHF; cdr3_nt: TGTGCCAGCAGTTCAGGGGACATATGGCCCCAGCATTTT
clone_size: -; d_call: -; v_call: TRBV28; j_call: TRBJ2-1; cdr3_aa: CASSFPGESPYNEQFF; cdr3_nt: TGTGCCAGCAGTTTTCCAGGGGAAAGCCCCTACAATGAGCAGTTCTTC
clone_size: -; d_call: TRBD2; v_call: TRBV4-1; j_call: TRBJ2-7; cdr3_aa: CASSYGGDSSTFYEQYF; cdr3_nt: TGCGCCAGCAGCTACGGGGGGGATTCCTCCACCTTCTACGAGCAGTACTTC
clone_size: once; d_call: -; v_call: TRBV7-2; j_call: TRBJ2-7; cdr3_aa: CASSSGQPYEQYF; cdr3_nt: TGTGCCAGCAGCTCAGGGCAGCCCTACGAGCAGTACTTC
clone_size: -; d_call: -; v_call: TRBV28; j_call: TRBJ2-3; cdr3_aa: CASSLQPGTDTQYF; cdr3_nt: TGTGCCAGCAGTTTGCAACCGGGCACAGATACGCAGTATTTT
clone_size: -; d_call: TRBD2; v_call: TRBV9; j_call: TRBJ2-3; cdr3_aa: CASSGSGSYTDTQYF; cdr3_nt: TGTGCCAGCAGCGGGAGCGGGAGCTACACAGATACGCAGTATTTT
clone_size: -; d_call: -; v_call: TRBV20-1; j_call: TRBJ2-3; cdr3_aa: CRGAGDTQYF; cdr3_nt: TGCAGGGGGGCAGGAGATACGCAGTATTTT
clone_size: -; d_call: TRBD1; v_call: TRBV10-3; j_call: TRBJ1-2; cdr3_aa: CAISVGQGSYTF; cdr3_nt: TGTGCCATCAGTGTAGGACAGGGAAGCTACACCTTC
clone_size: -; d_call: -; v_call: TRBV6-5; j_call: TRBJ1-1; cdr3_aa: CASSYSAGYGTEAFF; cdr3_nt: TGTGCCAGCAGTTACTCGGCCGGGTATGGCACTGAAGCTTTCTTT
clone_size: -; d_call: -; v_call: TRBV10-3; j_call: TRBJ1-5; cdr3_aa: CAISESSRLGQPQHF; cdr3_nt: TGTGCCATCAGTGAGTCCTCCAGGTTGGGTCAGCCCCAGCATTTT
clone_size: -; d_call: -; v_call: TRBV7-2; j_call: TRBJ2-7; cdr3_aa: CASSFQTGSSYEQYF; cdr3_nt: TGTGCCAGCAGCTTCCAGACGGGTAGCTCCTACGAGCAGTACTTC
clone_size: -; d_call: TRBD2; v_call: TRBV4-1; j_call: TRBJ2-1; cdr3_aa: CASTSLAGGPANEQFF; cdr3_nt: TGCGCCAGCACCTCTCTAGCGGGGGGACCAGCCAATGAGCAGTTCTTC
clone_size: -; d_call: TRBD1; v_call: TRBV29-1; j_call: TRBJ1-1; cdr3_aa: CSTAGTGRATEAFF; cdr3_nt: TGCAGCACCGCCGGGACAGGGAGGGCCACTGAAGCTTTCTTT